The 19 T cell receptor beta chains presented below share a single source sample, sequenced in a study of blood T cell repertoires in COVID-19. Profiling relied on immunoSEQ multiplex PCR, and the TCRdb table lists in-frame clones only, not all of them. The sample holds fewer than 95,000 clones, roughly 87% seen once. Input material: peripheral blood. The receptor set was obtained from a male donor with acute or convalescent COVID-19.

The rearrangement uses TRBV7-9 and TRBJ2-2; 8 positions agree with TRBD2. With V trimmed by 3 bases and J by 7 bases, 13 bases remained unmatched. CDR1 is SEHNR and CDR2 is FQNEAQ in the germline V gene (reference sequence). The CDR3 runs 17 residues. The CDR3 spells CASSFGAGGPRGGELFF. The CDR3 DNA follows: TGTGCCAGCAGCTTCGGCGCGGGGGGCCCAAGAGGCGGGGAGCTGTTTTTT. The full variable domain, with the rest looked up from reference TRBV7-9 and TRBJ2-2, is DTGVSQNPRHKITKRGQNVTFRCDPISEHNRLYWYRQTLGQGPEFLTYFQNEAQLEKSRLLSDRFSAERPKGSFSTLEIQRTEQGDSAMYLCASSFGAGGPRGGELFFGEGSRLTVL.

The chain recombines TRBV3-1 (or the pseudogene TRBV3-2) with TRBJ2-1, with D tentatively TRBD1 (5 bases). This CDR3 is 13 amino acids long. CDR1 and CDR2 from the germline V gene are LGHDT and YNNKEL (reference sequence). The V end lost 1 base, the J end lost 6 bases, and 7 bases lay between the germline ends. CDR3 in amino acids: CASSQGTPNEQFF. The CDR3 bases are TGTGCCAGCAGCCAAGGGACACCCAATGAGCAGTTCTTC.

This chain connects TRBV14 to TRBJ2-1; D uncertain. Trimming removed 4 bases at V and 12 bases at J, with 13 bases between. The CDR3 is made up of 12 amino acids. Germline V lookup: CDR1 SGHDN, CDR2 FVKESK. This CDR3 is CASSLAESGQFF. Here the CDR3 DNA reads TGTGCCAGCAGCCTAGCAGAATCGGGGCAGTTCTTC.

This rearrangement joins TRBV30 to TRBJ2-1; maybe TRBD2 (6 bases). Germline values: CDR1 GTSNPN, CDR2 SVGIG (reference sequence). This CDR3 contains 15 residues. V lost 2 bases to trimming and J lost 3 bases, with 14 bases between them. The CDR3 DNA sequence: TGTGCCTGGAGTCGCAGACTAGGGAGCTACAATGAGCAGTTCTTC. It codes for CAWSRRLGSYNEQFF.

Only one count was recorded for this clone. The CDR3 DNA is TGTGCCAGCAGCTCCCTAGCGGGGGGGCCGAGTGAGCAGTTCTTC. Translated: CASSSLAGGPSEQFF. This sequence joins TRBV7-9 and TRBJ2-1; 12 nucleotides agree with TRBD2. V shed 4 bases, J shed 9 bases, and the junction held 7 bases outside the gene matches. Germline V gene lookup returns CDR1 SEHNR and CDR2 FQNEAQ (reference sequence). The CDR3 covers 15 residues. The variable domain in full, with the rest retrieved from reference TRBV7-9 and TRBJ2-1, is DTGVSQNPRHKITKRGQNVTFRCDPISEHNRLYWYRQTLGQGPEFLTYFQNEAQLEKSRLLSDRFSAERPKGSFSTLEIQRTEQGDSAMYLCASSSLAGGPSEQFFGPGTRLTVL.

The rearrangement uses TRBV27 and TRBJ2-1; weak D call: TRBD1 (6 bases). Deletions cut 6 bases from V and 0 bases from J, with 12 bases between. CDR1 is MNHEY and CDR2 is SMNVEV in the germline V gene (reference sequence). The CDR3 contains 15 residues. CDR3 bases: TGTGCCAGCAGCTTGAGGGGGAGCTCCTACAATGAGCAGTTCTTC. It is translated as CASSLRGSSYNEQFF.

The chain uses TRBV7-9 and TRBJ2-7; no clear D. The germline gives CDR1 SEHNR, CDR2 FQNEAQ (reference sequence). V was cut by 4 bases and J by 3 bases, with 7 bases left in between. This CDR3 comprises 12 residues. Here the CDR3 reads CASSSGVYEQYF. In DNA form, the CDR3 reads TGTGCCAGCAGCTCAGGTGTCTACGAGCAGTACTTC.

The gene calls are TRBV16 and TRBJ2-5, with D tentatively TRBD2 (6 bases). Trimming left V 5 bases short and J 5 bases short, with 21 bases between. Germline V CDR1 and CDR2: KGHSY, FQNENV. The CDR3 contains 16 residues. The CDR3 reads CASSAQTGQGGETQYF. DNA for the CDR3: TGTGCCAGCAGCGCCCAGACGGGGCAGGGAGGCGAGACCCAGTACTTC.

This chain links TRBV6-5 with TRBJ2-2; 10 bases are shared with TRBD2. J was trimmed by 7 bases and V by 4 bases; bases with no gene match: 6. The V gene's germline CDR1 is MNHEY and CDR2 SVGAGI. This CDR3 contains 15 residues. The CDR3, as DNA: TGTGCCAGCAGTTCTAGCGGGGGAAGAGGCGGGGAGCTGTTTTTT. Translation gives CASSSSGGRGGELFF.

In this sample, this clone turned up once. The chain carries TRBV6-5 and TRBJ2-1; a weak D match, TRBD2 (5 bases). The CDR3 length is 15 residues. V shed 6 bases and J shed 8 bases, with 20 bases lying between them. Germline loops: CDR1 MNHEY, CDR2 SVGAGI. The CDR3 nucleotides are TGTGCCAGCAGGGACCAGTTTGCAGCGGCACATGAGCAGTTCTTC. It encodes CASRDQFAAAHEQFF.

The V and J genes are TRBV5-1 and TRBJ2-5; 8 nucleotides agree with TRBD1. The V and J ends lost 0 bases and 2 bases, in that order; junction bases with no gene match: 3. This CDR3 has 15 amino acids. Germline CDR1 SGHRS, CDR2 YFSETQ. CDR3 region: CASSLAGTGQETQYF. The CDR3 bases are TGCGCCAGCAGCTTGGCCGGGACAGGACAAGAGACCCAGTACTTC. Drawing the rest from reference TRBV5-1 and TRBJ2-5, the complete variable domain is KAGVTQTPRYLIKTRGQQVTLSCSPISGHRSVSWYQQTPGQGLQFLFEYFSETQRNKGNFPGRFSGRQFSNSRSEMNVSTLELGDSALYLCASSLAGTGQETQYFGPGTRLLVL.

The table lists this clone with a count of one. Here the CDR3 reads CASSSQGGETQYF. CDR3 nucleotide sequence: TGTGCCAGCAGTTCACAGGGGGGAGAGACCCAGTACTTC. The chain combines TRBV6-5 with TRBJ2-5, with TRBD1 matching over 8 bases. Germline CDR1 is MNHEY and CDR2 is SVGAGI. Trimming took 4 bases from V and 4 from J; bases not matched to a gene: 2. The CDR3 spans 13 residues.

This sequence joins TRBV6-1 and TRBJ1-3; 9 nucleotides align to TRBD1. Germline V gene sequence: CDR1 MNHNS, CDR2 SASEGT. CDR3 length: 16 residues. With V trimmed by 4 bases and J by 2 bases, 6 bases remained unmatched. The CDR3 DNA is TGTGCCAGCAGTGCCCGACAGGGGGTAACTGGAAACACCATATATTTT. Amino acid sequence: CASSARQGVTGNTIYF.

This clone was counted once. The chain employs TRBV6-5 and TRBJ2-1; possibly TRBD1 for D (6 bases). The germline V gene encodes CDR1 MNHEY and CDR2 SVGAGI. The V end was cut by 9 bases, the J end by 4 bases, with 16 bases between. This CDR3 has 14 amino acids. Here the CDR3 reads CASNRVHTYNEQFF. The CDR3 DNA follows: TGTGCCAGTAACAGGGTCCACACTTACAATGAGCAGTTCTTC.

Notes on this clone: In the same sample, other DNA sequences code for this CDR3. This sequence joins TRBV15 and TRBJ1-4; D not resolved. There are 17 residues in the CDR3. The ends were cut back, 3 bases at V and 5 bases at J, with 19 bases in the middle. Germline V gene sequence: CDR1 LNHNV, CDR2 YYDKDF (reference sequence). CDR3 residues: CATSRPTGRITNEKLFF. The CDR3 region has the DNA TGTGCCACCAGCAGGCCAACCGGGAGGATCACCAATGAAAAACTGTTTTTT. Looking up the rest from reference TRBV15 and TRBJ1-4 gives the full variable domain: DAMVIQNPRYQVTQFGKPVTLSCSQTLNHNVMYWYQQKSSQAPKLLFHYYDKDFNNEADTPDNFQSRRPNTSFCFLDIRSPGLGDTAMYLCATSRPTGRITNEKLFFGSGTQLSVL.

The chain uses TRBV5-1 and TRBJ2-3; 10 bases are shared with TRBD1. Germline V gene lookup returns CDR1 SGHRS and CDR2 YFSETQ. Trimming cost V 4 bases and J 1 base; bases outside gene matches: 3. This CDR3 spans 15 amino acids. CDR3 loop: CASSLGTGGTDTQYF. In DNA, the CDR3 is TGCGCCAGCAGCCTCGGGACAGGGGGCACAGATACGCAGTATTTT.

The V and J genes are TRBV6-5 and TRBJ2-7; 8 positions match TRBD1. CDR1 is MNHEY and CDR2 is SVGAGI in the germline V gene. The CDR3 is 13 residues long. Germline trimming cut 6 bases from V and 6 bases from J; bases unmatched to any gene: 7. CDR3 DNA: TGTGCCAGCAGCGGACAGGGAGGAGGCGAGCAGTACTTC. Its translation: CASSGQGGGEQYF.

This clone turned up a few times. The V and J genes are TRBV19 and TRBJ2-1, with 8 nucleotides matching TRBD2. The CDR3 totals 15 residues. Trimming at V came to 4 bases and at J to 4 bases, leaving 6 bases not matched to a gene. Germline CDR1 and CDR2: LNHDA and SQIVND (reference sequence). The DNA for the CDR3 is TGTGCCAGTAGTACCGGTGCGGGGGGATACAATGAGCAGTTCTTC. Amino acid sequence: CASSTGAGGYNEQFF.

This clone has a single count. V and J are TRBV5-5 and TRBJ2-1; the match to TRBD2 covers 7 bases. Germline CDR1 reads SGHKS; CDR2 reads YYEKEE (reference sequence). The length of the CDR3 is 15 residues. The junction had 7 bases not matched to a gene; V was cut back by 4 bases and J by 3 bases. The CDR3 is CASSQTSDNYNEQFF. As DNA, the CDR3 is TGTGCCAGCAGCCAAACTAGCGACAACTACAATGAGCAGTTCTTC.